The 5 T cell receptor beta chains presented below share a single source sample, sequenced in a study of blood T cell repertoires in COVID-19 (dated by TCRdb to about 2020). To prepare the library, the immunoSEQ multiplex PCR assay was applied. Sourced from immuneACCESS, this table was stored by TCRdb with only in-frame sequences that have V and J called. A share of the clones is absent; for the studies checked, an unresolved V gene accounts for under half, and the remainder has no known explanation. Counted in this sample were 200,000 to 250,000 clones; roughly 90% of them appeared once. The biggest ten clones account for 2.6% of the sample. Sample: PBMCs or T cells enriched from blood (not recorded which). All receptors come from a woman aged 25-40 years with acute COVID-19.

V is TRBV12-3 or TRBV12-4 and J is TRBJ1-2; D not resolved. CDR3 length: 13 residues. V was cut by 3 bases and J by 2 bases, with 7 bases left in between. The CDR3 loop is CASSLSRNYGYTF. CDR3 nucleotides: TGTGCCAGCAGTTTGAGCAGGAACTATGGCTACACCTTC.

This sequence joins TRBV7-8 and TRBJ1-2; the D gene is possibly TRBD1 (6 bases). The CDR3 length is 14 residues. Germline values: CDR1 SGHVS, CDR2 FQNEAQ. V was pared by 4 bases and J by 4 bases, with 13 bases between. The CDR3 sequence: CASSSRGGGYGYTF. CDR3 bases: TGTGCCAGCAGCTCGAGAGGGGGTGGCTATGGCTACACCTTC.

The rearrangement uses TRBV2 and TRBJ1-4, with D possibly matching TRBD1 (5 bases). Germline-derived CDR1 and CDR2 are SNHLY and FYNNEI. Trimming took off 5 bases at V and 2 bases at J, with 9 bases between the two ends. This CDR3 is built from 14 residues. CDR3 nucleotide sequence: TGTGCCAGCAGTCCCAGGGTCACTAATGAAAAACTGTTTTTT. Protein sequence: CASSPRVTNEKLFF.

The V gene is TRBV5-8, the J gene TRBJ1-5, with a tentative D call TRBD1 (5 bases). V shed 0 bases and J shed 0 bases, with 7 bases lying between them. The CDR3 is made up of 15 amino acids. Germline CDR1 SGHTS, CDR2 YDEGEE. CDR3 nucleotides: TGTGCCAGCAGCTTGGGACAGATTAGCAATCAGCCCCAGCATTTT. Translating gives CASSLGQISNQPQHF.

V is TRBV28 and J is TRBJ1-5; TRBD1 aligns across 11 bases. Trimming took 7 bases from V and 0 from J; bases not matched to a gene: 11. This CDR3 comprises 18 residues. Germline V gene sequence: CDR1 MDHEN, CDR2 SYDVKM. The CDR3 DNA follows: TGTGCCAGCACTGCGGGGACAGGGGGGGCATATAGCAATCAGCCCCAGCATTTT. Its protein product is CASTAGTGGAYSNQPQHF.